This TCR beta chain was identified in a study of blood T cell repertoires in COVID-19. About the study: Sources were T cells, B-cell-depleted T cells, or PBMCs; the material itself was cDNA or gDNA.

Per the study methods: The assay estimated nucleated cells by amplifying reference gene primers. Sequencing used immunoSEQ multiplex PCR; TCRdb keeps in-frame clones, though not all of them. V, J and clone size were drawn from that table, and D and trimming were deduced from the DNA. Of about 110,000 clones in the sample, 70% to 90% were seen once. Germline V gene lookup returns CDR1 SQVTM and CDR2 ANQGSEA. The CDR3 sequence is 12 residues long. The V and J ends lost 4 bases and 6 bases respectively, with 12 bases between them. This clone occurred a few times. The sequencing input was peripheral blood. The receptor's source is a woman in her sixties or seventies with acute or convalescent COVID-19. This rearrangement joins TRBV29-1 to TRBJ1-2; a possible D gene is TRBD1 (6 bases). CDR3 DNA sequence: TGCAGCGTTGGATTAGGGGGACATGGCTACACCTTC. Translation: CSVGLGGHGYTF.